The rows below give T cell receptor beta chains drawn from one sample of a study of brain T cells in children with intractable seizures. TCRdb keeps only in-frame clones here, not all; method: immunoSEQ multiplex PCR. Altogether thousands of clones are present, 92% being singletons, with the ten largest covering almost 2%. The starting material was resected brain tissue, obtained at surgery. Receptors originate from a boy younger than two with focal cortical dysplasia and intractable seizures. CDR3s include the opening cysteine and the closing phenylalanine or tryptophan.

cdr3_aa: CASSQDDYGQGSSYEQYF
j_call: TRBJ2-7
cdr3_length: 18
v_call: TRBV4-1

cdr3_aa: CASSPPSRLTYGYTF
j_call: TRBJ1-2
cdr3_length: 15
v_call: TRBV18

cdr3_aa: CASSQGMRQGAPNTEAFF
j_call: TRBJ1-1
cdr3_length: 18
v_call: TRBV3-1/TRBV3-2

cdr3_aa: CASSNLYNEQFF
j_call: TRBJ2-1
cdr3_length: 12
v_call: TRBV6-5

cdr3_aa: CASSVSGTADEKLFF
j_call: TRBJ1-4
cdr3_length: 15
v_call: TRBV2

cdr3_aa: CASSSAGGRRSMPLHF
j_call: TRBJ1-6
cdr3_length: 16
v_call: TRBV7-6

cdr3_aa: CASRGTSSYEQYF
j_call: TRBJ2-7
cdr3_length: 13
v_call: TRBV6-5

cdr3_aa: CASSNETNHPSSSYEQYF
j_call: TRBJ2-7
cdr3_length: 18
v_call: TRBV21-1

cdr3_aa: CASQRTSYSYEQYF
j_call: TRBJ2-7
cdr3_length: 14
v_call: TRBV6-5

cdr3_aa: CASSGGGGSTDTQYF
j_call: TRBJ2-3
cdr3_length: 15
v_call: TRBV9

cdr3_aa: CASSVDRGHNEQFF
j_call: TRBJ2-1
cdr3_length: 14
v_call: TRBV5-1

cdr3_aa: CASSQDLRTGEETQYF
j_call: TRBJ2-5
cdr3_length: 16
v_call: TRBV3-1/TRBV3-2

cdr3_aa: CASSLLSGGNTGELFF
j_call: TRBJ2-2
cdr3_length: 16
v_call: TRBV7-6

cdr3_aa: CASSRGQLNEKLFF
j_call: TRBJ1-4
cdr3_length: 14
v_call: TRBV4-2

cdr3_aa: CASRLRGNQPQHF
j_call: TRBJ1-5
cdr3_length: 13
v_call: TRBV2

cdr3_aa: CASSLNRISTDTQYF
j_call: TRBJ2-3
cdr3_length: 15
v_call: TRBV11-2

cdr3_aa: CASSMRESPYEQYF
j_call: TRBJ2-7
cdr3_length: 14
v_call: TRBV4-3

cdr3_aa: CASSSTGSSYNEQFF
j_call: TRBJ2-1
cdr3_length: 15
v_call: TRBV27

cdr3_aa: CASSLEGTGGYEQYF
j_call: TRBJ2-7
cdr3_length: 15
v_call: TRBV5-4

cdr3_aa: CATSDIKLRNQPQHF
j_call: TRBJ1-5
cdr3_length: 15
v_call: TRBV24-1

cdr3_aa: CASTQLGTDPRETQYF
j_call: TRBJ2-5
cdr3_length: 16
v_call: TRBV13

cdr3_aa: CASSLLLGQINYGYTF
j_call: TRBJ1-2
cdr3_length: 16
v_call: TRBV7-9

cdr3_aa: CASSPGQGVTDTQYF
j_call: TRBJ2-3
cdr3_length: 15
v_call: TRBV3-1/TRBV3-2

cdr3_aa: CASSPRVSGANVLTF
j_call: TRBJ2-6
cdr3_length: 15
v_call: TRBV3-1/TRBV3-2

cdr3_aa: CASSQDRTANTEAFF
j_call: TRBJ1-1
cdr3_length: 15
v_call: TRBV4-1

cdr3_aa: CASSVQFGLGYTF
j_call: TRBJ1-2
cdr3_length: 13
v_call: TRBV9

cdr3_aa: CASSLRGTQPQHF
j_call: TRBJ1-5
cdr3_length: 13
v_call: TRBV12-3/TRBV12-4

cdr3_aa: CASSDFTLFVSGWLLAGPYEQYF
j_call: TRBJ2-7
cdr3_length: 23
v_call: TRBV6-4

cdr3_aa: CASSLGFTGELFF
j_call: TRBJ2-2
cdr3_length: 13
v_call: TRBV11-2

cdr3_aa: CASSLWDGYEQYF
j_call: TRBJ2-7
cdr3_length: 13
v_call: TRBV27

cdr3_aa: CASSEALTGGNQPQHF
j_call: TRBJ1-5
cdr3_length: 16
v_call: TRBV6-1

cdr3_aa: CASSYLSTDTQYF
j_call: TRBJ2-3
cdr3_length: 13
v_call: TRBV6-6

cdr3_aa: CASSVKGEADTQYF
j_call: TRBJ2-3
cdr3_length: 14
v_call: TRBV6-4

cdr3_aa: CASSLAGYQETQYF
j_call: TRBJ2-5
cdr3_length: 14
v_call: TRBV7-6

cdr3_aa: CASTGRPHNYGYTF
j_call: TRBJ1-2
cdr3_length: 14
v_call: TRBV6-1

cdr3_aa: CASSITSGETYEQYF
j_call: TRBJ2-7
cdr3_length: 15
v_call: TRBV27

cdr3_aa: CASNESFRGGAGNTIYF
j_call: TRBJ1-3
cdr3_length: 17
v_call: TRBV5-4

cdr3_aa: CASSLRDIYSPLHF
j_call: TRBJ1-6
cdr3_length: 14
v_call: TRBV5-6

cdr3_aa: CASSILGYNEQFF
j_call: TRBJ2-1
cdr3_length: 13
v_call: TRBV19

cdr3_aa: CASSVHRGREAFF
j_call: TRBJ1-1
cdr3_length: 13
v_call: TRBV25-1

cdr3_aa: CASSQRTGGLVTDTQYF
j_call: TRBJ2-3
cdr3_length: 17
v_call: TRBV4-1

cdr3_aa: CASSQGVAGGPSYEQYF
j_call: TRBJ2-7
cdr3_length: 17
v_call: TRBV4-1

cdr3_aa: CSASRTSGRGYEQYF
j_call: TRBJ2-7
cdr3_length: 15
v_call: TRBV20-1

cdr3_aa: CASSLYTTSYEQYF
j_call: TRBJ2-7
cdr3_length: 14
v_call: TRBV5-1

cdr3_aa: CASSVGVGFTDTQYF
j_call: TRBJ2-3
cdr3_length: 15
v_call: TRBV9